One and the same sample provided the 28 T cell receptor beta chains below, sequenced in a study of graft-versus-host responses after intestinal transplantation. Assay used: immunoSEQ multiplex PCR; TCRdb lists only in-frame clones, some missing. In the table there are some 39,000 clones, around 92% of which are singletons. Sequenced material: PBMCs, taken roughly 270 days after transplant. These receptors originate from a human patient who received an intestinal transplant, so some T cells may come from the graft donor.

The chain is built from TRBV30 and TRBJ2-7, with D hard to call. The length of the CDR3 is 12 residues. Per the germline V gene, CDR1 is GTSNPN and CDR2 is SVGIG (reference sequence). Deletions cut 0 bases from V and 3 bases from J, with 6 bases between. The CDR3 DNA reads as TGTGCCTGGAGTGTGGCCTACTACGAGCAGTACTTC. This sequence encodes CAWSVAYYEQYF.

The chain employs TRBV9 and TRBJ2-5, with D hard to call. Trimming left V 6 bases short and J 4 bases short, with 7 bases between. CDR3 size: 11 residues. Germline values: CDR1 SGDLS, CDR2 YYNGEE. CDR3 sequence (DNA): TGTGCCAGCAAAGTGGGAGAGACCCAGTACTTC. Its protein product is CASKVGETQYF.

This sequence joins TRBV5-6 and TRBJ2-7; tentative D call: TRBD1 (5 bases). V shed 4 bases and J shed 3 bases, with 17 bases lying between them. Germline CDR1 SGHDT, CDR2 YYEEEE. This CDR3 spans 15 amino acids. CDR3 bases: TGTGCCAGCAGCCAACCGACAGAATCAGTCTACGAGCAGTACTTC. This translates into CASSQPTESVYEQYF.

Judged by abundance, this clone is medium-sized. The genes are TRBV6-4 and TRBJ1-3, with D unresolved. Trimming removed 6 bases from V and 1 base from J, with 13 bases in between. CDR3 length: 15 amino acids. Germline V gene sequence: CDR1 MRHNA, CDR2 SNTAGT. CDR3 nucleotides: TGTGCCAGCAGACACGAGTACTGGTCTGGAAACACCATATATTTT. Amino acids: CASRHEYWSGNTIYF.

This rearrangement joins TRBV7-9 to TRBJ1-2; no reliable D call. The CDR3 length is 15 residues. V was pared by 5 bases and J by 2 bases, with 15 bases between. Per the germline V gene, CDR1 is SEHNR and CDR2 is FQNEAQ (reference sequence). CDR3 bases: TGTGCCAGCAGCCCGACGCGAACAGAGAACTATGGCTACACCTTC. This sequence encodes CASSPTRTENYGYTF. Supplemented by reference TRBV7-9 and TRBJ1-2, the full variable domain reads DTGVSQNPRHKITKRGQNVTFRCDPISEHNRLYWYRQTLGQGPEFLTYFQNEAQLEKSRLLSDRFSAERPKGSFSTLEIQRTEQGDSAMYLCASSPTRTENYGYTFGSGTRLTVV.

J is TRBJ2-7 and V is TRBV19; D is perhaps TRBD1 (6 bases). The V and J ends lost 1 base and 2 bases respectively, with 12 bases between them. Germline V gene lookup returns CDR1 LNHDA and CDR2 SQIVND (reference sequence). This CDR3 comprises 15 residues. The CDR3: CASSIGRGGPYEQYF. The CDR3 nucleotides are TGTGCCAGTAGTATAGGAAGAGGGGGACCCTACGAGCAGTACTTC.

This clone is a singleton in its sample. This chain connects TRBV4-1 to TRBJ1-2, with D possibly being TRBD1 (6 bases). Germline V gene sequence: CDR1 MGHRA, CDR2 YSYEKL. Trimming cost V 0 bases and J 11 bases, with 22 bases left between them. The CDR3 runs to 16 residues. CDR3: CASSQDHSGQSIGYTF. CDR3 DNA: TGCGCCAGCAGCCAAGACCATTCGGGACAATCGATAGGGTACACCTTC.

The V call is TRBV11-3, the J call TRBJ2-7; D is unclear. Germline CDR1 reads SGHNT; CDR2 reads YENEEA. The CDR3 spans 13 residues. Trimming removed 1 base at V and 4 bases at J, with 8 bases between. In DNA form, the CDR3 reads TGTGCCAGCAGCTTAGGGGGATTATACGAGCAGTACTTC. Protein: CASSLGGLYEQYF.

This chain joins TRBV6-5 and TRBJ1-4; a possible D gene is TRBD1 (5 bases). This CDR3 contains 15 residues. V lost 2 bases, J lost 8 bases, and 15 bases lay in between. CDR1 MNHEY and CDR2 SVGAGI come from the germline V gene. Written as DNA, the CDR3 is TGTGCCAGCAGTTACGACGCAGGGTCCCGAGAAAAACTGTTTTTT. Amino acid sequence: CASSYDAGSREKLFF.

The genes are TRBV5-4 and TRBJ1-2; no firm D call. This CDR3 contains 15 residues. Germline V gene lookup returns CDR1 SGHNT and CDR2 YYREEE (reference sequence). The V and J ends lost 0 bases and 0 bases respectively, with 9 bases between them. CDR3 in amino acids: CASSLVGGANYGYTF. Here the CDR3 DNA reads TGTGCCAGCAGCTTGGTGGGAGGAGCTAACTATGGCTACACCTTC.

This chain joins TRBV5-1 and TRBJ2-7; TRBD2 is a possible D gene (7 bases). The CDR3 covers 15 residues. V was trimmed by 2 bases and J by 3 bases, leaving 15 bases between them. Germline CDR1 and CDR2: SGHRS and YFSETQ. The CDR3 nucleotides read TGCGCCAGCAGCTTTTGGGGGGGCAGCCTCTACGAGCAGTACTTC. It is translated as CASSFWGGSLYEQYF.

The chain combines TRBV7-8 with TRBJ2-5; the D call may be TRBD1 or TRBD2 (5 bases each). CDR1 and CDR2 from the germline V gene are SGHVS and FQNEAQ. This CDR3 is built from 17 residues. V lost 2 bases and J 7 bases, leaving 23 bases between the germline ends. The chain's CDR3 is CASSLSEGHRGDWTQYF. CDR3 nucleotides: TGTGCCAGCAGCTTATCTGAGGGCCATAGGGGTGATTGGACCCAGTACTTC.

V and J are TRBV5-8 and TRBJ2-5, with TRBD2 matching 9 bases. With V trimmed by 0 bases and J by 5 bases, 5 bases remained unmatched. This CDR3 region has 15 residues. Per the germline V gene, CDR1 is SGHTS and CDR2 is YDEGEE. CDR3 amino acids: CASSLAPSGVETQYF. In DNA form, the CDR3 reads TGTGCCAGCAGCTTGGCCCCTAGCGGGGTGGAGACCCAGTACTTC.

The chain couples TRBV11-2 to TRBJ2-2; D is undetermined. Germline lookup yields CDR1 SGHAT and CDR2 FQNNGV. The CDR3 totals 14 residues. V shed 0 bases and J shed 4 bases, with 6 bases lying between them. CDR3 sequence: CASSLDRFTGELFF. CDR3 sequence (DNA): TGTGCCAGCAGCTTAGACAGATTCACCGGGGAGCTGTTTTTT.

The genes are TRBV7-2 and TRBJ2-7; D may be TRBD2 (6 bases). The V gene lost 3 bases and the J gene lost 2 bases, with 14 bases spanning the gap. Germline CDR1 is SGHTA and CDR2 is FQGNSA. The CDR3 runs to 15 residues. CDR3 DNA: TGTGCCAGCAGCTTCTTTTCGGGGGAACCCTACGAGCAGTACTTC. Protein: CASSFFSGEPYEQYF.

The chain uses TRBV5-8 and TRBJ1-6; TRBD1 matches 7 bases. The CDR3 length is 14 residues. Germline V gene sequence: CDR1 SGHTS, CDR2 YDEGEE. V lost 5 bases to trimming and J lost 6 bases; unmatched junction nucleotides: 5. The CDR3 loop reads CASRAGQLNSPLHF. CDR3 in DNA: TGTGCCAGCAGGGCGGGACAGCTTAATTCACCCCTCCACTTT.

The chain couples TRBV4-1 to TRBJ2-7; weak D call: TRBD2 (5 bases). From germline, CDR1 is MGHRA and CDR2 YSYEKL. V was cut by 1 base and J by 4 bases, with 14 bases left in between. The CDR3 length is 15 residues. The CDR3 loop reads CASSQGPGIVYEQYF. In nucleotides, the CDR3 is TGCGCCAGCAGCCAAGGCCCCGGGATCGTGTACGAGCAGTACTTC.

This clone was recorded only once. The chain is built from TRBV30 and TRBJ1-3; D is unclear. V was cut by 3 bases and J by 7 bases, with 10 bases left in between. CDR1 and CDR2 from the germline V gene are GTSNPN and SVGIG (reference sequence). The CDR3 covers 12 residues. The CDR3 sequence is CAWRPNVNTIYF. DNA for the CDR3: TGTGCCTGGAGACCAAATGTGAACACCATATATTTT. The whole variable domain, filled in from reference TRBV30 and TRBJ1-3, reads SQTIHQWPATLVQPVGSPLSLECTVEGTSNPNLYWYRQAAGRGLQLLFYSVGIGQISSEVPQNLSASRPQDRQFILSSKKLLLSDSGFYLCAWRPNVNTIYFGEGSWLTVV.

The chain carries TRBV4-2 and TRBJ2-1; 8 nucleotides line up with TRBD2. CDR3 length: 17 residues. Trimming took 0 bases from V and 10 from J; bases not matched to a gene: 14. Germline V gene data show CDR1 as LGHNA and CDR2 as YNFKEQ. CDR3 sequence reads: CASSQDEGLGHNEEQFF. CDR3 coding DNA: TGTGCCAGCAGCCAAGACGAGGGACTAGGTCACAATGAAGAGCAGTTCTTC.

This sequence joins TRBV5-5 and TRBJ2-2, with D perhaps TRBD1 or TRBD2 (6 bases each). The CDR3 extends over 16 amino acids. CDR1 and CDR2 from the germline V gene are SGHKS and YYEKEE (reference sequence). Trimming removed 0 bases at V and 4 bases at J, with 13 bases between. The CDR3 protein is CASSLEGGPGTGELFF. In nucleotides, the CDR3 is TGTGCCAGCAGCTTGGAAGGGGGGCCTGGCACCGGGGAGCTGTTTTTT.

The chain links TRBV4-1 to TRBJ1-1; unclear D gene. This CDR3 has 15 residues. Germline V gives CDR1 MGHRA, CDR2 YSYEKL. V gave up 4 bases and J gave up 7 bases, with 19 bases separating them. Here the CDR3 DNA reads TGCGCCAGCAGCCGTAAAGGGTCTCCTTCGGATGAAGCTTTCTTT. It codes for CASSRKGSPSDEAFF.

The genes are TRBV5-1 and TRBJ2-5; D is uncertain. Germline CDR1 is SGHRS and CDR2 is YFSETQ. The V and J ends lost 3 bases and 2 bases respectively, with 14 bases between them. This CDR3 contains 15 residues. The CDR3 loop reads CASSSLARSQETQYF. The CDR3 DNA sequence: TGCGCCAGCAGCTCCCTCGCCAGGTCACAAGAGACCCAGTACTTC.

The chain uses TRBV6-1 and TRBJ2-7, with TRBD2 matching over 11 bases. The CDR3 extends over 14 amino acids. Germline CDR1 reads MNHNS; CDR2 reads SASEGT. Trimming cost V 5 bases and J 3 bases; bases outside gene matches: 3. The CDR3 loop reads CASSLSGGGYEQYF. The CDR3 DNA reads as TGTGCCAGCAGTCTTAGCGGGGGGGGCTACGAGCAGTACTTC.

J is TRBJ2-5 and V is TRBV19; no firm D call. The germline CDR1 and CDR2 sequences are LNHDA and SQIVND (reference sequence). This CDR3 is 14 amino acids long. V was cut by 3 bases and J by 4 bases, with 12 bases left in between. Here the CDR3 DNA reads TGTGCCAGTAGTATGGTAGTTTCATCAGAGACCCAGTACTTC. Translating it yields CASSMVVSSETQYF.

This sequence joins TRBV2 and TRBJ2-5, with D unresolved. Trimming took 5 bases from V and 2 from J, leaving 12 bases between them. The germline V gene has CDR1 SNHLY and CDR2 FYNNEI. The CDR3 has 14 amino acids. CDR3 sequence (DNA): TGTGCCAGCAGTCCAATAGAGGAACAAGAGACCCAGTACTTC. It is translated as CASSPIEEQETQYF.

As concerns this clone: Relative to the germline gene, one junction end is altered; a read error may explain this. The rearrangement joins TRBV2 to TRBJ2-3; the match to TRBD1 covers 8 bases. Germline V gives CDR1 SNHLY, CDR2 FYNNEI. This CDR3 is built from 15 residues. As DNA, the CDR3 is TGTGCCTGCAGTGAAGGGACAGGAGACTCAGATACGCAGTATTTT. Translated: CACSEGTGDSDTQYF.

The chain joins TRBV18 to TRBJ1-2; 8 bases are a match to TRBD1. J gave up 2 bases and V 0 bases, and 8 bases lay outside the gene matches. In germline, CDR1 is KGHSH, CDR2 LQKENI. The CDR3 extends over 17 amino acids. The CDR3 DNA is TGTGCCAGCTCACCACCTCAGGGGGCGCGGTTGAACTATGGCTACACCTTC. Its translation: CASSPPQGARLNYGYTF.

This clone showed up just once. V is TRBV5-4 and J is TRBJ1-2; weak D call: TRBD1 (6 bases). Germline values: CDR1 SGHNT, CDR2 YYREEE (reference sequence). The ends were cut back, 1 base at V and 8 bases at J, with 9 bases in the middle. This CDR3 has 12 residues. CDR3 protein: CASSLTGPGYTF. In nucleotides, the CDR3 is TGTGCCAGCAGCTTGACAGGGCCGGGCTACACCTTC.